This TCR beta chain is drawn from a study of shared clonotypes between healthy human individuals. Study results and caveats: It was the few donors that limited the genetic and exposure-history diversity represented. Only blood samples were collected, and tissue repertoires likely differ.

For this clone: Its antigen is undetermined.

The V and J ends lost 2 bases and 4 bases respectively, with 9 bases between them. Germline CDR1 GTSNPN, CDR2 SVGIG (reference sequence). The CDR3 length is 12 residues. It was at deep level that the assay was run. Clones were read by immunoSEQ multiplex PCR, and TCRdb kept only the in-frame ones, dropping some. The data hold roughly 2,300,000 clones, with less than 95% observed a single time. CD45RA+ naive and CD45RA-negative memory subsets were separated from CD4+ cells. The sequencing input was naive CD4+ T cells from PBMCs. Subset denoted: CD45RA+ positively selected. The chain has TRBV30 and TRBJ2-7; D unclear. The clonotype originates from a man younger than 35 in good health. Some clones in this sample may be carry-over from other donors' samples. CDR3 protein: CAWSLGRYEQYF. CDR3 DNA sequence: TGTGCCTGGAGTCTCGGACGGTACGAGCAGTACTTC.